This record covers a single T cell receptor beta chain. This record belongs to a study of blood T cell repertoires in COVID-19. Looking at the study overall: Donors in the United States, Italy and Spain gave samples during acute or convalescent COVID-19. T cells, B-cell-depleted T cells, or PBMCs supplied cDNA or gDNA.

How the authors handled the data: Researchers report that nucleated cell counts were estimated from reference gene primer amplification. Clones were sequenced by immunoSEQ multiplex PCR, and TCRdb holds only the in-frame ones, with some missing. From that table come the V and J calls and clone size; the DNA was used to work out D and trimming. The data show fewer than 2,000 clones, with about two thirds seen just once and around 30% held by the top ten. This CDR3 region has 14 residues. The germline CDR1 and CDR2 sequences are MNHEY and SVGAGI. V shed 6 bases and J shed 5 bases, with 16 bases lying between them.

The J gene is TRBJ1-2, the V gene TRBV6-5; D might be TRBD1 (5 bases). Specimen: peripheral blood. This receptor was obtained from a man between 65 and 79 years old with active COVID-19. CDR3: CASRARGVGYGYTF. The CDR3 nucleotides read TGTGCCAGCAGAGCCCGGGGGGTCGGGTATGGCTACACCTTC.